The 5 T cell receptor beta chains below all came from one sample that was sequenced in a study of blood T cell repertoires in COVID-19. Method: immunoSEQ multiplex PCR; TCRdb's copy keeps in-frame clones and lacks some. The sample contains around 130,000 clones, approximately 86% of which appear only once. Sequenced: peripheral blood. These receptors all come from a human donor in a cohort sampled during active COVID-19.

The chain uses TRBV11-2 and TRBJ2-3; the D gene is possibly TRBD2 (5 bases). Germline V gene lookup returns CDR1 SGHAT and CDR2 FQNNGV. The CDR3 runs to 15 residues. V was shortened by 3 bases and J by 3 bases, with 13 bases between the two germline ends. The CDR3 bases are TGTGCCAGCAGCTTGAGTCCCCAGCGGACAGATACGCAGTATTTT. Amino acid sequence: CASSLSPQRTDTQYF.

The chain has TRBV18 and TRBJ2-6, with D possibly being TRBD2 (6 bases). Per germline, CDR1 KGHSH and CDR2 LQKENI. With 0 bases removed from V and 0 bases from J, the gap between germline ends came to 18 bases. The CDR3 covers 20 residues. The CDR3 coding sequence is TGTGCCAGCTCACCACCAACTGCAGGGAGGCCCCCCTCTGGGGCCAACGTCCTGACTTTC. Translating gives CASSPPTAGRPPSGANVLTF.

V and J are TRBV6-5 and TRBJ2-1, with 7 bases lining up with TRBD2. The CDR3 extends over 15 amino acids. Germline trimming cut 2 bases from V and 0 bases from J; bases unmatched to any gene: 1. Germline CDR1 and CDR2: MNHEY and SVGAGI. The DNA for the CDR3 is TGTGCCAGCAGTTACGGGGGGGGCTCCTACAATGAGCAGTTCTTC. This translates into CASSYGGGSYNEQFF.

The CDR3 DNA sequence: TGTGCCAGCAGTTACCTTGGACTAGCGGGATCCTACGAGCAGTACTTC. Its translation is CASSYLGLAGSYEQYF. The V call is TRBV6-5, the J call TRBJ2-7, with 12 nucleotides matching TRBD2. The V and J ends lost 2 bases and 1 base, in that order; junction bases with no gene match: 3. The CDR3 consists of 16 residues. Germline loops: CDR1 MNHEY, CDR2 SVGAGI.

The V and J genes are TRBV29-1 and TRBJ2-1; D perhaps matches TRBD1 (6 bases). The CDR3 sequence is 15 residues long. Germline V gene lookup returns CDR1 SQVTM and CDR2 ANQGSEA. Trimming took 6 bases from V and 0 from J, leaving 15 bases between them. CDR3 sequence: CSVGKGVSSYNEQFF. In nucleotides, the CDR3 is TGCAGCGTCGGGAAGGGGGTGAGCTCCTACAATGAGCAGTTCTTC.